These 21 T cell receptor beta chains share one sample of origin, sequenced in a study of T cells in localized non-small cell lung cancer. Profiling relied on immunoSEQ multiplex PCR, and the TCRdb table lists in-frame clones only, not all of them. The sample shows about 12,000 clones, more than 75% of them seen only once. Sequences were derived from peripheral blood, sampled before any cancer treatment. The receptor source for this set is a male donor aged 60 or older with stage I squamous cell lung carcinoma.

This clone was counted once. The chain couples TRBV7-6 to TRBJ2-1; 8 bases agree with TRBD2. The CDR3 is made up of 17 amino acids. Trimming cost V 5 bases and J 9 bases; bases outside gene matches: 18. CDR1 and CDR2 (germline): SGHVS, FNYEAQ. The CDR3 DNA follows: TGTGCCAGCAGCGGACTAGTTAGCGGGACGGTCCGGGGTGAGCAGTTCTTC. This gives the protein CASSGLVSGTVRGEQFF.

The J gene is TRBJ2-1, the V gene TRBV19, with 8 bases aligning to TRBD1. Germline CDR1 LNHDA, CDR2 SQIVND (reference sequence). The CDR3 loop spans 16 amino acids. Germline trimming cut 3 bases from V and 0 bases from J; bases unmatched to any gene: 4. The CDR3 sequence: CASSIGQGSSYNEQFF. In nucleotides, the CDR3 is TGTGCCAGTAGTATCGGACAGGGAAGCTCCTACAATGAGCAGTTCTTC.

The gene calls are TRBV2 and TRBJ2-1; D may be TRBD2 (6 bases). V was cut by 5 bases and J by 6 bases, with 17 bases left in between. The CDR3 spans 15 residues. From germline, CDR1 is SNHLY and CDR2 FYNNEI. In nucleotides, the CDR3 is TGTGCCAGCAGTCCCACTCGGGGCGGGATCAATGAGCAGTTCTTC. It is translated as CASSPTRGGINEQFF. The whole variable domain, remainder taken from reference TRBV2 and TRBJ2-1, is EPEVTQTPSHQVTQMGQEVILRCVPISNHLYFYWYRQILGQKVEFLVSFYNNEISEKSEIFDDQFSVERPDGSNFTLKIRSTKLEDSAMYFCASSPTRGGINEQFFGPGTRLTVL.

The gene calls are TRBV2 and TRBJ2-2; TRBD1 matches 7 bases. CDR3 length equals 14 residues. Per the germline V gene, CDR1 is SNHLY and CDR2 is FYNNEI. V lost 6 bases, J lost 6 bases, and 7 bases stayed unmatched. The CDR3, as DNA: TGTGCCAGCAGGACAGGGTCGCTGGCCGGGGAGCTGTTTTTT. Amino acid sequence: CASRTGSLAGELFF.

The CDR3 DNA reads TGCGCCAGCAGCTTGACCCAGGGGAACACTGAAGCTTTCTTT. Amino acid sequence: CASSLTQGNTEAFF. The chain combines TRBV5-1 with TRBJ1-1, with TRBD1 as a possible D gene (5 bases). This CDR3 spans 14 amino acids. CDR1 is SGHRS, CDR2 YFSETQ, per germline. Trimming cost V 1 base and J 1 base, with 8 bases left between them.

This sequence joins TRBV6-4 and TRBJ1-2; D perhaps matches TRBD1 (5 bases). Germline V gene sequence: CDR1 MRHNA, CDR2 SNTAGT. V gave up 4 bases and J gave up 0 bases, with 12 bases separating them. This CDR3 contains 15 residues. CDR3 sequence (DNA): TGTGCCAGCAGTGCACAGGAAAATTCTAACTATGGCTACACCTTC. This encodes CASSAQENSNYGYTF.

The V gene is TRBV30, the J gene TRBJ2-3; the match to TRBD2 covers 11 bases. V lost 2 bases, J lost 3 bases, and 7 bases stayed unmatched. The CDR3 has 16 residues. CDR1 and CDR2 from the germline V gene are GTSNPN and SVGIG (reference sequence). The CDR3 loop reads CAWSSSGRAVTDTQYF. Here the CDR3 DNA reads TGTGCCTGGAGTAGTAGCGGGAGGGCCGTGACAGATACGCAGTATTTT.

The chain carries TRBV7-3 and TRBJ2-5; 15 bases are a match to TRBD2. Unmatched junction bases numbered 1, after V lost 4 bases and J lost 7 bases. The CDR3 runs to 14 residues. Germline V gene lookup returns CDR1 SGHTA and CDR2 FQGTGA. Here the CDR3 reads CASSSGLAGGTQYF. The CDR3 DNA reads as TGTGCCAGCAGCTCGGGACTAGCGGGGGGGACCCAGTACTTC.

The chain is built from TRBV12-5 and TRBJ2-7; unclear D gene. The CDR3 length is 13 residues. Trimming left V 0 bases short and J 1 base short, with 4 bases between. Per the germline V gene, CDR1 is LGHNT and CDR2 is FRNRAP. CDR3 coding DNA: TGTGCTAGTGGTTTGGTAAGGTCCTACGAGCAGTACTTC. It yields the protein CASGLVRSYEQYF.

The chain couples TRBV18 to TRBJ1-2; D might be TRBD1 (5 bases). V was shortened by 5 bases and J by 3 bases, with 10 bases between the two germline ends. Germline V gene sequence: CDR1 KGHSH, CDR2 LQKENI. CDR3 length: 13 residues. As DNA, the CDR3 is TGTGCCAGCTCAACGGACATCTACTATGGCTACACCTTC. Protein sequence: CASSTDIYYGYTF.

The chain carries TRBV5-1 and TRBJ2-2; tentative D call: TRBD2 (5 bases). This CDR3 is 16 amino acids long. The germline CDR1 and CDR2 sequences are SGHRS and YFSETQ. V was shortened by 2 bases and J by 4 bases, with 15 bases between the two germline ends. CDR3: CASSLATGESTGELFF. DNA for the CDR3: TGCGCCAGCAGCTTAGCAACCGGGGAGAGCACCGGGGAGCTGTTTTTT.

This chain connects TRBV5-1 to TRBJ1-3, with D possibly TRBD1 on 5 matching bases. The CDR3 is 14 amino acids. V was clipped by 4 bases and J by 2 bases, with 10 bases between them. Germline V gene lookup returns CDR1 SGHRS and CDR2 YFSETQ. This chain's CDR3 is CASSEGGAGNTIYF. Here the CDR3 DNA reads TGCGCCAGCAGCGAGGGAGGGGCTGGAAACACCATATATTTT.

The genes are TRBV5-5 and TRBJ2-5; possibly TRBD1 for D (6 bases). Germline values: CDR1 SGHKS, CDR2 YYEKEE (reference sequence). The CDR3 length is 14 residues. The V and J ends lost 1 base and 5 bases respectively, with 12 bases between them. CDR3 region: CASSLPQGQETQYF. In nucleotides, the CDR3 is TGTGCCAGCAGCTTGCCACAGGGTCAGGAGACCCAGTACTTC.

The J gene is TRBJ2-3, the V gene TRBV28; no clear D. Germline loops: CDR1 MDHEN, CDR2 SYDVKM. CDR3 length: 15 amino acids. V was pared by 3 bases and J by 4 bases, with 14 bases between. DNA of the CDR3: TGTGCCAGCAGTTTGGCTTCCGAGAGCCCAGATACGCAGTATTTT. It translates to CASSLASESPDTQYF.

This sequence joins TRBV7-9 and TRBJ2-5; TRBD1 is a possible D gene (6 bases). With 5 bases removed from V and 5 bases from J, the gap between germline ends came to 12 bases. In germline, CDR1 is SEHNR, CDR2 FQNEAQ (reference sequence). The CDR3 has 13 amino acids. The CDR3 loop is CASSPWGRETQYF. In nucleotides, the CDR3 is TGTGCCAGCAGCCCCTGGGGGCGGGAGACCCAGTACTTC.

For the CDR3, the DNA is TGTGCCATCAGTGAGTATGTGACAGTCTCCTACGAGCAGTACTTC. Translation: CAISEYVTVSYEQYF. The gene calls are TRBV10-3 and TRBJ2-7; possibly TRBD1 for D (5 bases). This CDR3 spans 15 amino acids. CDR1 is ENHRY and CDR2 is SYGVKD in the germline V gene. Trimming left V 1 base short and J 0 bases short, with 10 bases between.

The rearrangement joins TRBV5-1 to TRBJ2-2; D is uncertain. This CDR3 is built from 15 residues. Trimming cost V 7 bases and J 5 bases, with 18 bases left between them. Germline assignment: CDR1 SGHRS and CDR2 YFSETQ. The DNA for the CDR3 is TGCGCCAGCTCAGTAGGCCGTTTGGAAACCGGGGAGCTGTTTTTT. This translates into CASSVGRLETGELFF.

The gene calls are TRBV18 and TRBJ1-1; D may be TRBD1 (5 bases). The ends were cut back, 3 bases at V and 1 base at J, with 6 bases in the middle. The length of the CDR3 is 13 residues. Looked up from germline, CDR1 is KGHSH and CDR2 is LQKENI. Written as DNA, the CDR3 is TGTGCCAGCTCACCTCAGGGGAACACTGAAGCTTTCTTT. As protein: CASSPQGNTEAFF.

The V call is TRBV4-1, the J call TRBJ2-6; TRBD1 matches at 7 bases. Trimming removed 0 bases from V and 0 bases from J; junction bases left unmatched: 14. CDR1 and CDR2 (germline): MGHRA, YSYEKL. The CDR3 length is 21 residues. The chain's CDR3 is CASSQDPNGQVVSSGANVLTF. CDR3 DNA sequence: TGCGCCAGCAGCCAAGATCCGAACGGACAGGTTGTAAGCTCTGGGGCCAACGTCCTGACTTTC.

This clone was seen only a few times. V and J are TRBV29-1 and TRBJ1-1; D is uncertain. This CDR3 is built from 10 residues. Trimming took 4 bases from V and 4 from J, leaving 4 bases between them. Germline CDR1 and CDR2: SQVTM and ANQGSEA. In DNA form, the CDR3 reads TGCAGCGTTGGGATCACTGAAGCTTTCTTT. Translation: CSVGITEAFF.

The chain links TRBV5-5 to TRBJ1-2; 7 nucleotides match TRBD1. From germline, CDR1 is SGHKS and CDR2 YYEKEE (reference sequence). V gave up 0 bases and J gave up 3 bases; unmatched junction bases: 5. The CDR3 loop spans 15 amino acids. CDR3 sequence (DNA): TGTGCCAGCAGCTTGGTCGGGACAGTGGACTATGGCTACACCTTC. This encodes CASSLVGTVDYGYTF.